This T cell receptor beta chain came from a study of beta chain features in type 1 diabetes (dated by TCRdb to about 2018). In terms of the full investigation: Patients and healthy donors did not differ in mean age, gender distribution, total cell number or subset yield. A total of roughly 98,000,000 sorted cells were examined across all samples, and a strong correlation was observed between cell number per subset and RNA yield. In the study, recently diagnosed type 1 diabetes patients and matched healthy donors were compared on the TCRB repertoires of their sorted circulating CD4+ T cell subsets. Regulatory and stem cell-like memory subsets were obtained from only 8 patients and roughly 8 healthy donors, while naive and central memory subsets were obtained from all 28 donors.

A note on this clone: The specificity of this receptor is unknown. No base-level quality is on record; no much larger clone is a single base apart. Other DNA sequences in the same sample also yield this CDR3.

The study at large found these results: Because cDNA was sequenced instead of genomic DNA, activated cells with high expression could be over-represented, although the groups did not differ in activation or CD3 levels. Naive, central memory and regulatory TCRB repertoires appeared to be more similar among patients than among healthy donors. At VDJ recombination sites, type 1 diabetes patients had fewer insertions and more deleted nucleotides, which implies abnormalities in thymic rearrangement. PCR may preferentially amplify shorter templates, but because patient and control samples were amplified and corrected together, any resulting skew would affect both groups equally. Because small numbers of individuals were included in the HLA sub-analyses, any influence of HLA type on TCRB rearrangement was left unresolved. In all four CD4+ subsets, TCRB CDR3 length was moderately but significantly shorter in type 1 diabetes patients.

The germline V gene encodes CDR1 SGHTA and CDR2 FQGNSA. There are 13 amino acids in the CDR3, from cysteine to phenylalanine inclusive. Only the CDR3 portion is preserved as DNA: 39 bases, with reading frame beginning at the first base. The V end loses 4 bases and the J end loses 1 base, and a stretch of 7 bases separates them. Each donor gave one peripheral blood draw, approximately 0.11 L on average, collected into heparinised tubes. Naive, central memory, regulatory and stem cell-like memory CD4+ T cells were sorted on a BD FACSAria II using a panel including CD45RO, CCR7, CD25, CD127, CD95 and CD27. All sorted populations exceeded 95% purity. PBMCs were isolated immediately by Lymphoprep density gradient centrifugation and stained directly without culture. So that batch effects would be minimized, each experiment stained and sorted samples in pairs, pairing one healthy donor with one patient.

The entire isolated RNA was reverse transcribed using the High Capacity cDNA Reverse Transcription Kit, and thus expressed TCRB transcripts were sequenced. Naive, central memory and regulatory T cell samples underwent deep immunoSEQ sequencing, averaging around 3.7 million total reads per sample. Sorted cells were lysed in RLT buffer, and RNA was extracted using DNase-treated RNeasy Micro or Mini kits according to cell number. Each cell subset was processed separately to prevent cross-contamination, with patient and healthy donor samples processed together. The immunoSEQ multiplex PCR was used to amplify TCRB sequences from cDNA, yielding 87-bp fragments that span the CDR3 region. The amplicons were sequenced using the Illumina HiSeq platform. From the authors' description of their analysis: Synthetic template baselines were used to correct PCR bias computationally, reads within Hamming distance 2 were collapsed, and singletons that could not be merged were discarded. Reads were aligned against IMGT so that V, D and J genes, CDR3 length and insertions or deletions at six rearrangement sites could be assigned. Within each subset, clonotype counts were normalized to sorted cell number, after which true diversity and Gini coefficients were computed with the tcR R package. The overlap coefficient, calculated on TCRB nucleotide sequences, was used to measure repertoire sharing. Drawn from immuneACCESS, this table holds only the in-frame rearrangements with V and J called that TCRdb kept. Clones are partly lost; checked studies trace under half to an unresolved V gene and leave the rest unexplained. That table is the source of V, J and clone size, and D and trimming were worked out from the DNA. The sample has almost 350,000 clones on record, approximately 10% of them singletons. The ten largest make up roughly 1% of the sample.

The clonotype originates from a man aged 30 to 45 with type 1 diabetes. This sequence uses TRBV7-2 and TRBJ1-1; TRBD1 might be the D gene, on 5 matching bases. Material: central memory CD4+ T cells from blood. The DNA sequence is TGTGCCAGCAGCTCAACAGGGAACACTGAAGCTTTCTTT. Translated, this is CASSSTGNTEAFF.